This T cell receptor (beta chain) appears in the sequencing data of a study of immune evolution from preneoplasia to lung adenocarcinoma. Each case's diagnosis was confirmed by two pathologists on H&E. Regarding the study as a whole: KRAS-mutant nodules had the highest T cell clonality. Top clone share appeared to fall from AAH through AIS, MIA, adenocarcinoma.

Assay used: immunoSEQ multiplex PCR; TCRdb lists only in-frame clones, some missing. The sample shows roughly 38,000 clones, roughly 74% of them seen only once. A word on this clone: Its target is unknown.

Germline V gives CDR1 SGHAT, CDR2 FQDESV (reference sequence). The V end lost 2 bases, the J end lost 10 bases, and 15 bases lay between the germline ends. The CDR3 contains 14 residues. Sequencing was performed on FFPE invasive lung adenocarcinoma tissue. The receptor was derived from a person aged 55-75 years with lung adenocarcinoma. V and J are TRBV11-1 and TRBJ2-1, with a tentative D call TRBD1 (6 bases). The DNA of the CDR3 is TGTGCCAGCAGCTTAATAGCACAGAGGGGGGAGCAGTTCTTC. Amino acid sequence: CASSLIAQRGEQFF.